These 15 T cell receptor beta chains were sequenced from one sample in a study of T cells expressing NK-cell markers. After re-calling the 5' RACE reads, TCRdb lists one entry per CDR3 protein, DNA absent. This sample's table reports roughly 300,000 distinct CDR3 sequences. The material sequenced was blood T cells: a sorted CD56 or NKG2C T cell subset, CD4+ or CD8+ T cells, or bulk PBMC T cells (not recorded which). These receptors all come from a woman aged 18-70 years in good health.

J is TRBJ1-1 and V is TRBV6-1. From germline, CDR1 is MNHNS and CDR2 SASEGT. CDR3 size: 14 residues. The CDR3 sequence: CASRSGRANTEAFF.

CDR3 amino acids: CASSPLGPNEKLFF. V gene TRBV28 combines with J gene TRBJ1-4. Germline V gene sequence: CDR1 MDHEN, CDR2 SYDVKM. The CDR3 length is 14 residues.

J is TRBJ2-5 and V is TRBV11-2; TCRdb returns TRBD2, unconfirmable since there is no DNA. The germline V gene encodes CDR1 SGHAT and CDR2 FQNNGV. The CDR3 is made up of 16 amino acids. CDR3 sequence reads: CASNHPTGGGRETQYF.

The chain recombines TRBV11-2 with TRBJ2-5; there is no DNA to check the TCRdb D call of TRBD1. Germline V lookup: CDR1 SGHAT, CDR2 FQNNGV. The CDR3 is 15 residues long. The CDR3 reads CASSLGGAGQETQYF.

This CDR3 is CASSPWTDNQPQHF. This chain connects TRBV2 to TRBJ1-5; TCRdb designates TRBD1, a call that cannot be tested without DNA. In germline, CDR1 is SNHLY, CDR2 FYNNEI. This CDR3 has 14 amino acids. Supplemented by reference TRBV2 and TRBJ1-5, the full variable domain reads EPEVTQTPSHQVTQMGQEVILRCVPISNHLYFYWYRQILGQKVEFLVSFYNNEISEKSEIFDDQFSVERPDGSNFTLKIRSTKLEDSAMYFCASSPWTDNQPQHFGDGTRLSIL.

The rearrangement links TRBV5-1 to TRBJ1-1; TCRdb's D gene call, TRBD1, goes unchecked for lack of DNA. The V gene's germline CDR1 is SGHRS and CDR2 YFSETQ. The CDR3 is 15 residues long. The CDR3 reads CASSFTGAGNTEAFF.

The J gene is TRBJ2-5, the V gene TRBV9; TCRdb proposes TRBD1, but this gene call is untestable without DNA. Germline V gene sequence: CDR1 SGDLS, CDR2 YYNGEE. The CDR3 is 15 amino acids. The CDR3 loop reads CASSVLGQGQETQYF.

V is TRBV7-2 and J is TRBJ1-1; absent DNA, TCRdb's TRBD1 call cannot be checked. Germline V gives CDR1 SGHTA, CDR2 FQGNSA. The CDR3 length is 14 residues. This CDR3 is CASSQQGANTEAFF.

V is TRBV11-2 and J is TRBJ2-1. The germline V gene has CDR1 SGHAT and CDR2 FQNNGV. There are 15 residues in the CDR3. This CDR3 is CASSYDRGSYNEQFF. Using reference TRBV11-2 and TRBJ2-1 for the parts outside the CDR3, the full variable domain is EAGVAQSPRYKIIEKRQSVAFWCNPISGHATLYWYQQILGQGPKLLIQFQNNGVVDDSQLPKDRFSAERLKGVDSTLKIQPAKLEDSAVYLCASSYDRGSYNEQFFGPGTRLTVL.

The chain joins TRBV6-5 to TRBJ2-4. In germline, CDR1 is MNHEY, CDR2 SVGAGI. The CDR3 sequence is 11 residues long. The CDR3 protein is CASSDQLVQYF.

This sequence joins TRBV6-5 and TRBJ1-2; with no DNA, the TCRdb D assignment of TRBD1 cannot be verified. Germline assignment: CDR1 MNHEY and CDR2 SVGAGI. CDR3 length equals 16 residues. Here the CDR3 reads CASSYRTRRVTYGYTF.

This CDR3 reads CASSVDLTVGRTDTQYF. The V call is TRBV9, the J call TRBJ2-3; as DNA is missing, the TRBD1 call by TCRdb cannot be tested. Germline loops: CDR1 SGDLS, CDR2 YYNGEE. The CDR3 is 17 amino acids. Supplemented by reference TRBV9 and TRBJ2-3, the full variable domain reads DSGVTQTPKHLITATGQRVTLRCSPRSGDLSVYWYQQSLDQGLQFLIQYYNGEERAKGNILERFSAQQFPDLHSELNLSSLELGDSALYFCASSVDLTVGRTDTQYFGPGTRLTVL.

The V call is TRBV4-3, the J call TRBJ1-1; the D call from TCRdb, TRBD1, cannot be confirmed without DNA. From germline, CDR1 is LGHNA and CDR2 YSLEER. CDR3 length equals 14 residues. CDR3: CASRKTEMNTEAFF.

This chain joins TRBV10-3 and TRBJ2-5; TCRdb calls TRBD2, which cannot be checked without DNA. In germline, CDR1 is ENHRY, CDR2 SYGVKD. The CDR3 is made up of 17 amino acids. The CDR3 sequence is CAISESLLRGVQETQYF.

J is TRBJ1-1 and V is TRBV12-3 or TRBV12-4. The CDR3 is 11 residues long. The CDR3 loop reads CASRLGTEAFF.